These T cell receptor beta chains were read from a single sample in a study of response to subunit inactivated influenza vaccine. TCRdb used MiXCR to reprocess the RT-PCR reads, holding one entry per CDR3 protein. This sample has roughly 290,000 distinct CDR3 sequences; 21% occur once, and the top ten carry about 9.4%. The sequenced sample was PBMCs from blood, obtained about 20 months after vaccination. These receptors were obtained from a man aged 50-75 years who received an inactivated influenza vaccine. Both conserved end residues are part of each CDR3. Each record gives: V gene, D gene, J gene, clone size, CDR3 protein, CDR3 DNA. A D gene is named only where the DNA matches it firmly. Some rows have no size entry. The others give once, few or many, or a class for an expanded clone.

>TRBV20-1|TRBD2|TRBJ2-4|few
CSARSGTSVGIQYF
TGCAGTGCTAGGTCGGGGACTAGCGTTGGCATTCAGTACTTC
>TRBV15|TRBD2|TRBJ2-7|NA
CATSREIILAGPYEQYF
TGTGCCACCAGCAGAGAAATCATCCTAGCGGGTCCCTACGAGCAGTACTTC
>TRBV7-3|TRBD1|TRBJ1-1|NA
CASSSTTGATEAFF
TGTGCCAGCAGCTCGACGACAGGGGCCACTGAAGCTTTCTTT
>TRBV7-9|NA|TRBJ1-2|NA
CASSGRIANYGYTF
TGTGCCAGCAGTGGCAGGATAGCTAACTATGGCTACACCTTC
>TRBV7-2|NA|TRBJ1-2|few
CASSSGTYGYTF
TGTGCCAGCAGCTCCGGGACCTATGGCTACACCTTC
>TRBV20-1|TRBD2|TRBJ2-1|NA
CSASPPLGRGTYNEQFF
TGCAGTGCTAGTCCCCCTCTCGGGAGGGGCACCTACAATGAGCAGTTCTTC
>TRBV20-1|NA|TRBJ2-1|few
CSASRRGYNEQFF
TGCAGTGCTTCCCGGAGGGGTTACAATGAGCAGTTCTTC
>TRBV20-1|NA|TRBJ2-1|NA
CSARDWLAEQFF
TGCAGTGCTAGGGACTGGTTAGCTGAGCAGTTCTTC
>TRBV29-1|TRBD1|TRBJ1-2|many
CSFRIEGAKGYTF
TGCAGCTTTAGAATTGAGGGGGCGAAAGGCTACACCTTC
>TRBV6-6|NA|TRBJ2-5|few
CASSYGSETQYF
TGTGCCAGCAGTTACGGGAGCGAGACCCAGTACTTC
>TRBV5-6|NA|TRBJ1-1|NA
CASSPGASRGAFF
TGTGCCAGTTCCCCGGGGGCCTCCAGGGGAGCTTTCTTT
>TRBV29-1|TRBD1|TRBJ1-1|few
CSVGQGLPEAFF
TGCAGCGTGGGACAGGGGCTACCTGAAGCTTTCTTT
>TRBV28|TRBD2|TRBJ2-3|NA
CASSLLLAGGPDTQYF
TGTGCCAGCAGTCTCTTACTAGCGGGAGGGCCAGATACGCAGTATTTT
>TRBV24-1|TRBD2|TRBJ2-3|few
CATSDPGTSGSSTDTQYF
TGTGCCACCAGTGACCCTGGGACTAGCGGGAGCAGCACAGATACGCAGTATTTT
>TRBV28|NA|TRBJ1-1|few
CASRRGGRNTEAFF
TGTGCCAGCAGGAGGGGAGGGCGGAACACTGAAGCTTTCTTT
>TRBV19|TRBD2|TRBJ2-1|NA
CASSILAGSSYNEQFF
TGTGCCAGTAGTATCCTAGCGGGGAGCTCCTACAATGAGCAGTTCTTC
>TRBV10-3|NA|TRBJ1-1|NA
CAISAIGGSGTEAFF
TGTGCCATCAGCGCAATTGGGGGTTCGGGCACTGAAGCTTTCTTT
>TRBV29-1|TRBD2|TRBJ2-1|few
CSVRSLAGRRNEQFF
TGCAGCGTTCGTTCACTAGCGGGAAGGCGCAATGAGCAGTTCTTC
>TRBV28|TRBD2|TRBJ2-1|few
CASSQYSGTPYNEQFF
TGTGCCAGCAGTCAATATAGCGGGACCCCATACAATGAGCAGTTCTTC
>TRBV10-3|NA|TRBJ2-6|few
CAISGGGPYSGANVLTF
TGTGCCATCAGTGGTGGGGGGCCATACTCTGGGGCCAACGTCCTGACTTTC
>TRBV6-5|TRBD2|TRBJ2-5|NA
CASSYSTGLATQYF
TGTGCCAGCAGTTACTCGACCGGACTAGCGACCCAGTACTTC
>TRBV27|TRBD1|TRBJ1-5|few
CASSDRGRGNQPQHF
TGTGCCAGCAGTGACAGGGGGCGCGGTAATCAGCCCCAGCATTTT
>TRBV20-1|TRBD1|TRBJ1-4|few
CSAPRQGWHEKLFF
TGCAGTGCTCCACGACAGGGCTGGCATGAAAAACTGTTTTTT
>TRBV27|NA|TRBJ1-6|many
CASSLLDNSPLHF
TGTGCCAGCAGTTTACTGGATAATTCACCCCTCCACTTT
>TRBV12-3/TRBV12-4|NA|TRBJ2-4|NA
CATTTLAKNIQYF
TGTGCCACCACAACTTTAGCCAAAAACATTCAGTACTTC
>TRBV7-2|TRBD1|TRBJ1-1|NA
CASSARQGLNTEAFF
TGTGCCAGCAGCGCCCGACAGGGACTGAACACTGAAGCTTTCTTT
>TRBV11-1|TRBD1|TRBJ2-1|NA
CASSLPRLGQGGYNEQFF
TGTGCCAGCAGCTTACCCCGCCTGGGACAGGGAGGCTACAATGAGCAGTTCTTC
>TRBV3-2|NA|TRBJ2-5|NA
CASSQGSGRETQYF
TGTGCCAGCAGCCAAGGTAGCGGGAGAGAGACCCAGTACTTC
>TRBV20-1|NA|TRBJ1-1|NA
CSARAFPTGNTEAFF
TGCAGTGCTAGAGCTTTTCCGACAGGGAACACTGAAGCTTTCTTT
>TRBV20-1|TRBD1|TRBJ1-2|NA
CSATGQGSNYGYTF
TGCAGTGCCACCGGACAGGGGTCTAACTATGGCTACACCTTC
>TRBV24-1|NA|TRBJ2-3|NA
CATSHTRDLITDTQYF
TGTGCCACCAGCCACACTCGAGACCTGATCACAGATACGCAGTATTTT
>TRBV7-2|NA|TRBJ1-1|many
CASSSSRRGEAFF
TGTGCCAGCAGCTCTTCACGACGAGGCGAAGCTTTCTTT
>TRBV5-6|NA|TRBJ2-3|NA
CASSPGPLAPGDTQYF
TGTGCCAGCAGCCCTGGACCCCTAGCGCCGGGGGATACGCAGTATTTT
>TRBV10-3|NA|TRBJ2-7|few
CAISRGGTFSYEQYF
TGTGCCATCAGTCGTGGAGGGACATTCTCCTACGAGCAGTACTTC
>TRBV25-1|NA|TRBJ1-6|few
CASRGREGQYNSPLHF
TGTGCCAGCCGAGGGCGGGAAGGGCAGTATAATTCACCCCTCCACTTT
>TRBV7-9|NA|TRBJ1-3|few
CASSDFGRTSGNTIYF
TGTGCCAGCAGCGACTTCGGACGGACCTCTGGAAACACCATATATTTT
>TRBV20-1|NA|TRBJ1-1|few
CSAPPHTGMNTEAFF
TGCAGTGCTCCCCCCCACACAGGGATGAACACTGAAGCTTTCTTT
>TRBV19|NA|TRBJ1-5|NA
CTSSSTGYSNQPQHF
TGTACCAGTAGTTCGACAGGCTATAGCAATCAGCCCCAGCATTTT
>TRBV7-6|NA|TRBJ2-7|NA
CASSLELRSSYEQYF
TGTGCCAGCAGCTTAGAGCTGAGGAGCTCCTACGAGCAGTACTTC
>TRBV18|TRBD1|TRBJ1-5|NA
CASSQGQGGRQPQHF
TGTGCCAGCTCACAAGGACAGGGAGGGAGACAGCCCCAGCATTTT
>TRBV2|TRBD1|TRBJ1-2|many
CASSRDRADYGYTF
TGTGCCAGCAGTCGGGACAGGGCGGACTATGGCTACACCTTC
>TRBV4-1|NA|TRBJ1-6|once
CASSQGVGAYNSPLHF
TGCGCCAGCAGCCAAGGGGTGGGGGCCTATAATTCACCCCTCCACTTT
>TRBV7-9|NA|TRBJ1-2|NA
CASSLQGKLDGYTF
TGTGCCAGCAGCTTACAGGGAAAGTTAGATGGCTACACCTTC
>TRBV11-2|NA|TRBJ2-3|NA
CASSQQWPTDTQYF
TGTGCCAGCAGCCAACAGTGGCCGACCGATACGCAGTATTTT
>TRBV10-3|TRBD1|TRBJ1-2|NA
CAISHEPGQANYGYTF
TGTGCCATCAGTCACGAACCGGGACAGGCTAACTATGGCTACACCTTC
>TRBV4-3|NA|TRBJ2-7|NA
CASSQDWGAYEQYF
TGCGCCAGCAGCCAAGATTGGGGGGCCTACGAGCAGTACTTC
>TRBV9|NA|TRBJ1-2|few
CASSVGTRSNYGYTF
TGTGCCAGCAGCGTAGGGACACGCAGTAACTATGGCTACACCTTC
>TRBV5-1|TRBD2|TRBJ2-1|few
CASSWGTSGGVDEQFF
TGCGCCAGCAGCTGGGGGACTAGCGGGGGAGTCGATGAGCAGTTCTTC
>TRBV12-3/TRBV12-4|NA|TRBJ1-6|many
CASSPQGGSPLHF
TGTGCCAGCAGCCCACAGGGTGGTTCACCCCTCCACTTT
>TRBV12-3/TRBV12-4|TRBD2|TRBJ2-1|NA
CASSYSGGAFEQFF
TGTGCCAGCAGTTATAGCGGGGGGGCGTTTGAGCAGTTCTTC
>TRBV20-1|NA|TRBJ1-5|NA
CSANLPGGSNQPQHF
TGCAGTGCTAACCTCCCGGGAGGAAGCAATCAGCCCCAGCATTTT
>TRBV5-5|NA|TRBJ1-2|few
CASSSGGAWYGYTF
TGTGCCAGCAGCTCCGGGGGGGCCTGGTATGGCTACACCTTC
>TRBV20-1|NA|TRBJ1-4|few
CSARRSFNEKLFF
TGCAGTGCCCGGCGCAGTTTTAATGAAAAACTGTTTTTT
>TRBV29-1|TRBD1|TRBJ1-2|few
CSVEDRDRDRNGYTF
TGCAGCGTTGAAGATCGGGACCGGGACAGGAATGGCTACACCTTC
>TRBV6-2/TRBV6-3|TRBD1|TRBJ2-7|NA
CASRPGGARDEQYF
TGTGCCAGCAGACCAGGGGGCGCGAGGGACGAGCAGTACTTC